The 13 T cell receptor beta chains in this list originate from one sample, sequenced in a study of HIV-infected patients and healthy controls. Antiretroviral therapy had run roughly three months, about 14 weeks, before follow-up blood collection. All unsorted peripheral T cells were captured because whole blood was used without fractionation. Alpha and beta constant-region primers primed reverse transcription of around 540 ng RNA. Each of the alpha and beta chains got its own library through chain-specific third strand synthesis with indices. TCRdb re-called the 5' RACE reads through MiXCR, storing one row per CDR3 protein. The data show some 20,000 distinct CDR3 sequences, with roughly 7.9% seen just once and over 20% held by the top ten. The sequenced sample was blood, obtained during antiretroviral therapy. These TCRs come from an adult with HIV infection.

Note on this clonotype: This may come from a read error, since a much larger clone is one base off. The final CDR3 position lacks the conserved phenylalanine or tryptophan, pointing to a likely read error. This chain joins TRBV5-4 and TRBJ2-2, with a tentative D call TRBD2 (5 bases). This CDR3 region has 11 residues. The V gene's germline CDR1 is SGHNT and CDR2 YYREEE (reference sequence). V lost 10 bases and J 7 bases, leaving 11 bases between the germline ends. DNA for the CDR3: TGTGCCGGACTGAGCGGCGGGGAGCTGTTTCTT. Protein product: CAGLSGGELFL.

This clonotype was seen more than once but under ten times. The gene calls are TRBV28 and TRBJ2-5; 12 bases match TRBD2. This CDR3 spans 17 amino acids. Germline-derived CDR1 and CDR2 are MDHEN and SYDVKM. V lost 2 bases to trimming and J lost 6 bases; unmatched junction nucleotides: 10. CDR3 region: CASSLARTSGVGKTQYF. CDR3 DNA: TGTGCCAGCAGTTTAGCCCGGACTAGCGGGGTGGGAAAGACCCAGTACTTC.

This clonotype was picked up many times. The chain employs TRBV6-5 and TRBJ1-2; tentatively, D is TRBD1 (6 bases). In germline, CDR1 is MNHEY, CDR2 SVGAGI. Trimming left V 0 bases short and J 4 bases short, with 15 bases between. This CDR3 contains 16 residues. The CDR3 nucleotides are TGTGCCAGCAGTTACTCGTCCCCAAGGACAGTCTATGGCTACACCTTC. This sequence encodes CASSYSSPRTVYGYTF.

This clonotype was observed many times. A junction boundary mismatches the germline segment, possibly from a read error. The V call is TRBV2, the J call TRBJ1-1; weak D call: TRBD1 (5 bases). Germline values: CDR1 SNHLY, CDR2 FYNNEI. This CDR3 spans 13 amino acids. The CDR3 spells CARSGGRDTEAFF. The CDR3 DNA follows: TGTGCCAGAAGTGGGGGACGGGACACTGAAGCTTTCTTT.

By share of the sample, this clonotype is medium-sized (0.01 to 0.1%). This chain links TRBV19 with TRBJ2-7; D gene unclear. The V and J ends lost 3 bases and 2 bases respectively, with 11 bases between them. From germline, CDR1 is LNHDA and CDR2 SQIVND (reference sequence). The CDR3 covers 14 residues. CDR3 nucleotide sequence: TGTGCCAGTAGTATCATGGGAAATCCCTACGAGCAGTACTTC. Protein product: CASSIMGNPYEQYF.

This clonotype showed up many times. The CDR3 region is CASSAGTAPNQPQHF. Written as DNA, the CDR3 is TGTGCCAGCTCAGCCGGGACAGCGCCCAATCAGCCCCAGCATTTT. V is TRBV18 and J is TRBJ1-5, with 7 bases that match TRBD1. Looked up from germline, CDR1 is KGHSH and CDR2 is LQKENI. There are 15 residues in the CDR3. V dropped 5 bases and J dropped 3; count of bases not matched to a gene: 7.

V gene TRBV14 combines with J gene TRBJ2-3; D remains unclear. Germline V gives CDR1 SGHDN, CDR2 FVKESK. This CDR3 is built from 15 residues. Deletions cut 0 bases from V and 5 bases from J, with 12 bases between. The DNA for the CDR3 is TGTGCCAGCAGCCAAGATTTCCCCCCGAAAGATACGCAGTATTTT. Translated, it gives CASSQDFPPKDTQYF.

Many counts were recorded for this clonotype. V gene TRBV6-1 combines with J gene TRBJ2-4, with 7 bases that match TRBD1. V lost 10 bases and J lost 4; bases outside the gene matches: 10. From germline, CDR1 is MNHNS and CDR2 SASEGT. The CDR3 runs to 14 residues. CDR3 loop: CANFPGTVKNIQYF. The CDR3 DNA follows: TGTGCCAACTTTCCAGGGACAGTAAAAAACATTCAGTACTTC.

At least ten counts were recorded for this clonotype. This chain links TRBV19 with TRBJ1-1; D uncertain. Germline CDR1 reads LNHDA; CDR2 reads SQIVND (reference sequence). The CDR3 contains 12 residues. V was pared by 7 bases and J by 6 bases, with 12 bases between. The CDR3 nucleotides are TGTGCCAGTAAAGCCGGGCCCCCTGAAGCTTTCTTT. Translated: CASKAGPPEAFF.

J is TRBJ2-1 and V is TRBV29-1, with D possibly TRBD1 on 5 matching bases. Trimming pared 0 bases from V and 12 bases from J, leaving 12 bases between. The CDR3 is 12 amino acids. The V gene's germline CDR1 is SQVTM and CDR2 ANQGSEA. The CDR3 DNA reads TGCAGCGTTGAAGATATCAGGGATGGGCAGTTCTTC. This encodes CSVEDIRDGQFF.

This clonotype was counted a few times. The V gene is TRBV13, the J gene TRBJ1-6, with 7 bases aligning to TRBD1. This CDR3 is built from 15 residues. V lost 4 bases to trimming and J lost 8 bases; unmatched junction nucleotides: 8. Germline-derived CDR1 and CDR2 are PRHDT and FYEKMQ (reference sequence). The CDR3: CASSSQGGLYSPLHF. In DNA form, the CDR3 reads TGTGCCAGCAGCTCCCAGGGGGGCTTGTATTCACCCCTCCACTTT.

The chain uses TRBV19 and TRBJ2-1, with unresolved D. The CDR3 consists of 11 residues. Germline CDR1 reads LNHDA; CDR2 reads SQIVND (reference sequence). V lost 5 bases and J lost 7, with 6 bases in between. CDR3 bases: TGTGCCAGTAGTCTTATAAATGAGCAGTTCTTC. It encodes CASSLINEQFF.

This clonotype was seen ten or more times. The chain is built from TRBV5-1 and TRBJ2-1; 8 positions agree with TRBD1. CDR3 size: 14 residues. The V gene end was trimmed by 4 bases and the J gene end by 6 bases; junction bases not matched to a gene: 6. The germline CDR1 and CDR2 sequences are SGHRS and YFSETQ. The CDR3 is CASSTRQGFNEQFF. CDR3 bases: TGCGCCAGCAGCACTAGACAGGGGTTCAATGAGCAGTTCTTC.